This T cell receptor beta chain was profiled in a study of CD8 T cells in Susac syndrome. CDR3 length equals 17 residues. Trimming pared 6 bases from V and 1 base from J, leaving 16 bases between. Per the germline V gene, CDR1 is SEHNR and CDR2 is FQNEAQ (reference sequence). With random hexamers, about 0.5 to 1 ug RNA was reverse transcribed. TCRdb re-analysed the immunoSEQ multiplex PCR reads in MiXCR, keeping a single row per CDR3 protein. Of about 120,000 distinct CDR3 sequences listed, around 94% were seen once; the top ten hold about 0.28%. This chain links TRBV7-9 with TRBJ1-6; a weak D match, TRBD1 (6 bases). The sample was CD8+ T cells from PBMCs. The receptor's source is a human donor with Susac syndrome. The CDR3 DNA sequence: TGTGCCAGCAGACCATCTCAGGGGCTATCCTATAATTCACCCCTCCACTTT. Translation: CASRPSQGLSYNSPLHF.